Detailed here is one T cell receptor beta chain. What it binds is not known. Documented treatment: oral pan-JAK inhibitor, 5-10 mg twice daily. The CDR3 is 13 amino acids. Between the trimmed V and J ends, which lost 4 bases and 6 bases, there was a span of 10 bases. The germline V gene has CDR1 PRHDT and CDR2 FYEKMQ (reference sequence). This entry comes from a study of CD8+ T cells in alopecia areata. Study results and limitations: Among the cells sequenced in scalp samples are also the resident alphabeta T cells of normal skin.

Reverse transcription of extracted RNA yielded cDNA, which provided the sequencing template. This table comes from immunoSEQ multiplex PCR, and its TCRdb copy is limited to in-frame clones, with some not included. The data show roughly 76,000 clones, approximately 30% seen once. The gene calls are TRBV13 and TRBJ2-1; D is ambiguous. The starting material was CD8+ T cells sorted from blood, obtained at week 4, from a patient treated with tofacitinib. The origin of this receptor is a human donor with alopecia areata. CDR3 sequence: CASSSRLANEQFF. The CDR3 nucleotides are TGTGCCAGCAGCTCCCGATTAGCCAATGAGCAGTTCTTC.